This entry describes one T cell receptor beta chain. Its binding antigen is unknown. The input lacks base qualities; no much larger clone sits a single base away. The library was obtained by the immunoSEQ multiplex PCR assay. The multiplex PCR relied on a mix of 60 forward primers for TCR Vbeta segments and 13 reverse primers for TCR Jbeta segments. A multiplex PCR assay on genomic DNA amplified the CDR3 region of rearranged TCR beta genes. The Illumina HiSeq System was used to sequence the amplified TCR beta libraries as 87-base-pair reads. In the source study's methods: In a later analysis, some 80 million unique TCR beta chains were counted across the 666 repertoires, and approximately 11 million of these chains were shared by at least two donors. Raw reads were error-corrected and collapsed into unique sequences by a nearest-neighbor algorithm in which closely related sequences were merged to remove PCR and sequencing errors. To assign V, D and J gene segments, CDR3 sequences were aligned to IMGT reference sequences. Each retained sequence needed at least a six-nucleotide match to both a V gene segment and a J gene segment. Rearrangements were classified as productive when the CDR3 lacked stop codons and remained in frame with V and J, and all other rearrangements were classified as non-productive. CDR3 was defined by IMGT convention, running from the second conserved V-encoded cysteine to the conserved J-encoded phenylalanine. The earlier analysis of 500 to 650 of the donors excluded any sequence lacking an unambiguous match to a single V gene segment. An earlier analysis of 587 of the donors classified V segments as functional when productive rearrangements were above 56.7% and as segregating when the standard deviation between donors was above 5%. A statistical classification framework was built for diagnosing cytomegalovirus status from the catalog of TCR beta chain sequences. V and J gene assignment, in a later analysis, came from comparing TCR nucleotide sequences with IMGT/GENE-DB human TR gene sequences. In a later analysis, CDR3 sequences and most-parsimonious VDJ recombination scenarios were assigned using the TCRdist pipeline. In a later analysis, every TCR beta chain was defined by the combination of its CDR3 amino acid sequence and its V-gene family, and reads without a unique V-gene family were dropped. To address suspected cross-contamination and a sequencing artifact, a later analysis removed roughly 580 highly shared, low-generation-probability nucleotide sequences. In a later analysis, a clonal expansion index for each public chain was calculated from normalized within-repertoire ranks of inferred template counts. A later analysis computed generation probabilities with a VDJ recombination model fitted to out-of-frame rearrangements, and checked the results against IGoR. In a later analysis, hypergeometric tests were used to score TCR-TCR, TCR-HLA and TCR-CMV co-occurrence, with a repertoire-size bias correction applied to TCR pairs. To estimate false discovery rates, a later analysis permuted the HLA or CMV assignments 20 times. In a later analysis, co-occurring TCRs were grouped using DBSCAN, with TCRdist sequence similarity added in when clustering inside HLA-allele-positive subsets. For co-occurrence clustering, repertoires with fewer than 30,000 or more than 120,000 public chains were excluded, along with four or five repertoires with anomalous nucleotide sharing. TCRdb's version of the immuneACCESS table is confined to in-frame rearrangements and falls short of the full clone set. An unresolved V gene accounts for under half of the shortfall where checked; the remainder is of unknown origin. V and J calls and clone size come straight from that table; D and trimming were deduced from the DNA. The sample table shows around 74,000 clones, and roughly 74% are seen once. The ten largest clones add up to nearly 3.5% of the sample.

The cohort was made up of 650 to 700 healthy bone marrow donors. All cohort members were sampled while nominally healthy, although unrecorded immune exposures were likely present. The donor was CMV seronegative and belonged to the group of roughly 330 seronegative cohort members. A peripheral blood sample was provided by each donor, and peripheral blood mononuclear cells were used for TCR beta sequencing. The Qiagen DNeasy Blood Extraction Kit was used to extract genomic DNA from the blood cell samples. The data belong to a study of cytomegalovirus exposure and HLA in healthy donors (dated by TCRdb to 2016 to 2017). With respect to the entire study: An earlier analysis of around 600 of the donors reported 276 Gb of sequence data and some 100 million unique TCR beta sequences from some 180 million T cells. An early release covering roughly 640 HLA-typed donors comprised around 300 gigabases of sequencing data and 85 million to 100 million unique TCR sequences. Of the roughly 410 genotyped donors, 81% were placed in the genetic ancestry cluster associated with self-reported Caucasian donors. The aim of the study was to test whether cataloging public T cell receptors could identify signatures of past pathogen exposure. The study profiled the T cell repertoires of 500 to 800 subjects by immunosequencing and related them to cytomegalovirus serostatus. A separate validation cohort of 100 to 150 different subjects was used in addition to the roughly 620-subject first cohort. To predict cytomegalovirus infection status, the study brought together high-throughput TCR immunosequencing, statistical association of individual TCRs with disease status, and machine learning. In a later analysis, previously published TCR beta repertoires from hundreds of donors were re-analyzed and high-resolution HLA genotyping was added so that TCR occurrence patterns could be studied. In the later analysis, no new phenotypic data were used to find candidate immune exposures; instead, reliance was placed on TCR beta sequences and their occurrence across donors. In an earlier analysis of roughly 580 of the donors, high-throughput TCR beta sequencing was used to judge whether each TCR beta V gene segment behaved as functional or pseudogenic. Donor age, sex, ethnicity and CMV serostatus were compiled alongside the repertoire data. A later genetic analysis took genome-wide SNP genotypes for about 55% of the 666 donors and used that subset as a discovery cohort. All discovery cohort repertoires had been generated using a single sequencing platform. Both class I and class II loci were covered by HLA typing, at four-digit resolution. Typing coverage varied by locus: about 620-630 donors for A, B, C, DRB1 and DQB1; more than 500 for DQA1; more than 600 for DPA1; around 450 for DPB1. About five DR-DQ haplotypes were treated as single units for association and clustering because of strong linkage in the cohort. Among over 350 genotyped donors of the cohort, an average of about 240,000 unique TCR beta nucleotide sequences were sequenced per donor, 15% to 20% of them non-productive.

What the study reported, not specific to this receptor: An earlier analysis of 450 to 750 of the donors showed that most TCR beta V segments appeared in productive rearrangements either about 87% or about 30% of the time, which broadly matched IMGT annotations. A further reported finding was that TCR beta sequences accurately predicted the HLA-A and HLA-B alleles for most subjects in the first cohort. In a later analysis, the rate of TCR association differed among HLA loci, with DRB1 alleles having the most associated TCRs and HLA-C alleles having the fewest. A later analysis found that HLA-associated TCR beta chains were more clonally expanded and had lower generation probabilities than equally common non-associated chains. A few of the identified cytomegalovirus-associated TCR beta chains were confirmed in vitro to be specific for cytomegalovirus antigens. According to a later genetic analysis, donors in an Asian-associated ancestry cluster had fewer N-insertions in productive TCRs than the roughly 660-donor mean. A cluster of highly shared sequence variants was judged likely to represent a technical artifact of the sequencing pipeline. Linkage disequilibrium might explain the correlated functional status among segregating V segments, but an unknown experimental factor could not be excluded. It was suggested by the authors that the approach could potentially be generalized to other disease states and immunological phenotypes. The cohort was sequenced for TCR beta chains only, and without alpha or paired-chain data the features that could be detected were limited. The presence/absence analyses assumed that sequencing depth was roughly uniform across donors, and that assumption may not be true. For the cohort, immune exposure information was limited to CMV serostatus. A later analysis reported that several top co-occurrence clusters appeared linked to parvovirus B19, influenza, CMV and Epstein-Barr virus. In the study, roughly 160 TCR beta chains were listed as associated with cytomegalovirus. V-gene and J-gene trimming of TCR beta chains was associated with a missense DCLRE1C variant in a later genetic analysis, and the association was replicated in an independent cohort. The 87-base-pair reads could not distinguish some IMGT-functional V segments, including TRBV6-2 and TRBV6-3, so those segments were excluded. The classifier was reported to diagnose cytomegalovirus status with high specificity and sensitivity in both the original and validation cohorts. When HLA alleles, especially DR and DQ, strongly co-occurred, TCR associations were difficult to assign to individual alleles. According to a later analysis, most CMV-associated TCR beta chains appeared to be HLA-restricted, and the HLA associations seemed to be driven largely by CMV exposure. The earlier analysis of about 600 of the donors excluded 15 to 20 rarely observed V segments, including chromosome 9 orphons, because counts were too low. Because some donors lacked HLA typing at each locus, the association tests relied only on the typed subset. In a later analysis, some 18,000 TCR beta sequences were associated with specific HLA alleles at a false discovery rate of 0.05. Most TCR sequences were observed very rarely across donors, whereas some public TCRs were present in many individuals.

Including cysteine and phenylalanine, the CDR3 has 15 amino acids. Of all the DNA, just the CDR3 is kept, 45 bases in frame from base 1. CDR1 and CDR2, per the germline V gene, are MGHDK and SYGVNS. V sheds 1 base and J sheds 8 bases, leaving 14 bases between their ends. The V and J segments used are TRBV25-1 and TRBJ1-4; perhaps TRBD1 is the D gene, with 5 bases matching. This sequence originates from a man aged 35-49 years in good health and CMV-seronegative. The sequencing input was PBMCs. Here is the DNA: TGTGCCAGCAGTGAATCGGGCGGACCAGGGGAAAAACTGTTTTTT. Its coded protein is CASSESGGPGEKLFF.